Listed below are T cell receptor beta chains from one sample, sequenced in a study of vaccination and CD4 T cells after COVID-19. For these receptors, no antigen is known. TCRdb independently ran MiXCR on the PCR reads; one entry per CDR3 protein. The sample has 4,000 to 4,500 distinct CDR3 sequences; approximately 40% are singletons. Sequencing used CD4+ T cells from blood, cultured in vitro. The receptors were sampled from a human donor who had recovered from COVID-19. Each CDR3 is given without its conserved first and last residue. A D gene is named only where the DNA matches it firmly.

J: TRBJ1-2
D: NA
V: TRBV30
CDR3: AWGNGQRGHT

J: TRBJ1-6
D: NA
V: TRBV18
CDR3: ASSSTGAAFNSPLH

J: TRBJ1-2
D: NA
V: TRBV7-8
CDR3: ASSLDLGGYT

J: TRBJ2-1
D: TRBD2
V: TRBV2
CDR3: ASSGPSGDSFSYNEQF

J: TRBJ2-7
D: TRBD2
V: TRBV7-2
CDR3: ASSWSGTRREQY

J: TRBJ1-1
D: NA
V: TRBV6-5
CDR3: ASSYYRANTEAF

J: TRBJ1-5
D: NA
V: TRBV12-3/TRBV12-4
CDR3: ASSFMGNQPQH

J: TRBJ2-5
D: TRBD2
V: TRBV5-1
CDR3: ASSQLAGWETQY

J: TRBJ2-1
D: TRBD2
V: TRBV11-2
CDR3: AVRGGNEQF

J: TRBJ2-1
D: TRBD2
V: TRBV18
CDR3: ASSGGLAGGDEQF

J: TRBJ1-2
D: NA
V: TRBV2
CDR3: ASSTRGSAYGYT

J: TRBJ1-5
D: NA
V: TRBV6-1
CDR3: ASSESIGNQPQH

J: TRBJ2-3
D: NA
V: TRBV7-2
CDR3: ASSLISLETDTQY

J: TRBJ2-5
D: TRBD2
V: TRBV20-1
CDR3: SARITSGSETQY

J: TRBJ1-2
D: NA
V: TRBV27
CDR3: ASSPTSTSYGYT

J: TRBJ2-1
D: NA
V: TRBV24-1
CDR3: ATSDNREPTYNEQF

J: TRBJ1-5
D: NA
V: TRBV2
CDR3: ASSLTRRVVYQPQH

J: TRBJ1-4
D: NA
V: TRBV7-2
CDR3: ASSAAASEKLF

J: TRBJ2-7
D: TRBD2
V: TRBV20-1
CDR3: SATTTQLAGNYEQY

J: TRBJ2-7
D: NA
V: TRBV6-1
CDR3: ASINAGSSSYEQY

J: TRBJ2-2
D: NA
V: TRBV5-4
CDR3: AAGGVRSSGELF

J: TRBJ1-5
D: TRBD1
V: TRBV20-1
CDR3: SAPLGRGTDYSNQPQH

J: TRBJ2-1
D: NA
V: TRBV24-1
CDR3: ATSDIRAKGSYNEQF

J: TRBJ1-5
D: TRBD1
V: TRBV7-9
CDR3: ASSATTGGGQPQH

J: TRBJ1-3
D: NA
V: TRBV5-4
CDR3: ASSLPEGPRNTIY

J: TRBJ2-7
D: TRBD2
V: TRBV5-4
CDR3: ASSVAGDSYEQY

J: TRBJ1-3
D: NA
V: TRBV20-1
CDR3: SASRAGNTIY

J: TRBJ2-5
D: TRBD2
V: TRBV7-2
CDR3: ASSLGIAGGPQETQY

J: TRBJ1-5
D: NA
V: TRBV19
CDR3: ASSIDRDQPQH

J: TRBJ2-5
D: TRBD1
V: TRBV28
CDR3: ASSLWGQGAGETQY

J: TRBJ2-3
D: NA
V: TRBV20-1
CDR3: SARPPRHPTDTQY

J: TRBJ1-1
D: TRBD1
V: TRBV20-1
CDR3: RGQMNTEAF

J: TRBJ2-7
D: NA
V: TRBV20-1
CDR3: SAKQVSYEQY

J: TRBJ2-1
D: NA
V: TRBV6-2/TRBV6-3
CDR3: ASTEGGGYNEQF

J: TRBJ1-5
D: TRBD1
V: TRBV20-1
CDR3: SARDYAQGGQPQH

J: TRBJ2-7
D: NA
V: TRBV20-1
CDR3: SARGGTYEQY

J: TRBJ2-2
D: TRBD1
V: TRBV7-2
CDR3: ASSFTGGNTGELF

J: TRBJ1-2
D: NA
V: TRBV7-9
CDR3: ASSSIQLTKGYT

J: TRBJ1-2
D: NA
V: TRBV12-3/TRBV12-4
CDR3: ASSLLGRTYGYT

J: TRBJ2-5
D: NA
V: TRBV20-1
CDR3: SAQTREETQY

J: TRBJ2-2
D: TRBD1
V: TRBV7-2
CDR3: ASSLEGAPDGEPF

J: TRBJ1-5
D: NA
V: TRBV20-1
CDR3: SASADSNQPQH

J: TRBJ2-5
D: NA
V: TRBV7-2
CDR3: ASSFNGGEETQY

J: TRBJ2-1
D: NA
V: TRBV18
CDR3: ASSPRQAGRSREQF

J: TRBJ2-5
D: TRBD2
V: TRBV7-2
CDR3: ASSLGLGGIAGEKETQY

J: TRBJ2-7
D: NA
V: TRBV5-4
CDR3: ASSVGAPYEQY

J: TRBJ2-1
D: TRBD1
V: TRBV2
CDR3: ASGTGRYNEQF

J: TRBJ1-1
D: NA
V: TRBV2
CDR3: ASRIDRLNTEAF

J: TRBJ2-3
D: TRBD2
V: TRBV20-1
CDR3: SARAGGDTQY

J: TRBJ2-1
D: TRBD2
V: TRBV20-1
CDR3: SARELSGRNEQF

J: TRBJ1-1
D: NA
V: TRBV6-1
CDR3: ASSRDLPGMNTEAF

J: TRBJ1-5
D: NA
V: TRBV19
CDR3: ASSIIGLKPNQPQH

J: TRBJ1-5
D: NA
V: TRBV30
CDR3: AWGSGLGNQPQH

J: TRBJ2-7
D: TRBD1
V: TRBV7-9
CDR3: ASSLYQGALKSYEQY

J: TRBJ2-3
D: NA
V: TRBV7-2
CDR3: ASSLGGHTQY